The 31 T cell receptor beta chains below were found in one sample sequenced in a study of blood T cell repertoires in COVID-19. Clones were read by immunoSEQ multiplex PCR, and TCRdb kept only the in-frame ones, dropping some. The table lists 250,000 to 300,000 clones, around 90% of them singletons. The sequenced sample consisted of PBMCs or T cells enriched from blood (not recorded which). The source is a woman in her twenties or thirties who had recovered from COVID-19.

This chain links TRBV7-2 with TRBJ2-1; a weak D match, TRBD2 (6 bases). There are 15 residues in the CDR3. Germline CDR1 reads SGHTA; CDR2 reads FQGNSA. V was clipped by 5 bases and J by 5 bases, with 16 bases between them. DNA for the CDR3: TGTGCCAGCAGCCGGGGGAGCACACAAAACAATGAGCAGTTCTTC. It specifies CASSRGSTQNNEQFF.

This clone was counted a single time. This sequence joins TRBV7-6 and TRBJ1-5, with 7 bases aligning to TRBD1. J lost 3 bases, V lost 0 bases, and 5 bases had no gene match. Per germline, CDR1 SGHVS and CDR2 FNYEAQ. The CDR3 sequence is 16 residues long. Here the CDR3 reads CASSLAPGTANQPQHF. In nucleotides, the CDR3 is TGTGCCAGCAGCTTAGCGCCGGGGACAGCCAATCAGCCCCAGCATTTT.

The gene calls are TRBV27 and TRBJ1-5, with unresolved D. V was cut by 9 bases and J by 5 bases, with 14 bases left in between. The germline V gene encodes CDR1 MNHEY and CDR2 SMNVEV (reference sequence). This CDR3 is 13 amino acids long. The CDR3 spells CASGPPPDQPQHF. The CDR3 DNA reads as TGTGCCAGTGGGCCCCCACCAGATCAGCCCCAGCATTTT.

The chain employs TRBV7-6 and TRBJ2-7, with TRBD2 as a possible D gene (5 bases). Germline CDR1 is SGHVS and CDR2 is FNYEAQ. V was cut by 4 bases and J by 6 bases, with 22 bases left in between. The CDR3 has 16 residues. The CDR3 DNA reads as TGTGCCAGCAGCTCCAGCCTCGCCGGGGTGGACGGCGAGCAGTACTTC. Protein product: CASSSSLAGVDGEQYF.

The J gene is TRBJ2-5, the V gene TRBV5-1, with 12 bases that match TRBD2. This CDR3 comprises 16 residues. In germline, CDR1 is SGHRS, CDR2 YFSETQ. V dropped 4 bases and J dropped 4; count of bases not matched to a gene: 8. The CDR3 here is CASSLDPLAGGETQYF. The CDR3 nucleotides read TGCGCCAGCAGCCTGGACCCACTAGCGGGAGGAGAGACCCAGTACTTC.

This sequence joins TRBV4-3 and TRBJ1-1; perhaps TRBD1 as D (5 bases). Germline loops: CDR1 LGHNA, CDR2 YSLEER. V gave up 1 base and J gave up 5 bases, with 14 bases separating them. CDR3 length: 15 amino acids. CDR3 in amino acids: CASSQGEGRGTEAFF. CDR3 in DNA: TGCGCCAGCAGCCAAGGGGAAGGGAGGGGAACTGAAGCTTTCTTT.

The chain uses TRBV28 and TRBJ1-3, with 11 bases that match TRBD1. The CDR3 extends over 19 amino acids. Germline lookup yields CDR1 MDHEN and CDR2 SYDVKM. The V segment lost 5 bases and the J segment 0 bases; nucleotides outside the gene matches: 12. CDR3 coding DNA: TGTGCCAGCAGTCCTCTCACCGGACAGGGGGCCAACTCTGGAAACACCATATATTTT. Translated, it gives CASSPLTGQGANSGNTIYF.

The rearrangement uses TRBV28 and TRBJ1-6; 9 bases match TRBD1. Germline assignment: CDR1 MDHEN and CDR2 SYDVKM. This CDR3 region has 14 residues. Unmatched junction bases numbered 7, after V lost 7 bases and J lost 9 bases. For the CDR3, the DNA is TGTGCCAGCAAGCCGGACAGGGGTCTTTCACCCCTCCACTTT. This translates into CASKPDRGLSPLHF. The whole variable domain, filled in from reference TRBV28 and TRBJ1-6, reads DVKVTQSSRYLVKRTGEKVFLECVQDMDHENMFWYRQDPGLGLRLIYFSYDVKMKEKGDIPEGYSVSREKKERFSLILESASTNQTSMYLCASKPDRGLSPLHFGNGTRLTVT.

The chain is built from TRBV4-1 and TRBJ2-5; 7 positions agree with TRBD2. Trimming at V came to 8 bases and at J to 5 bases, leaving 11 bases not matched to a gene. Germline values: CDR1 MGHRA, CDR2 YSYEKL. CDR3 length: 14 amino acids. The CDR3 bases are TGCGCCAGCGGGAGGGCCGGTTTATACGAGACCCAGTACTTC. Encoded protein: CASGRAGLYETQYF.

The chain recombines TRBV3-1 (or the pseudogene TRBV3-2) with TRBJ1-2, with D possibly being TRBD1 (6 bases). Germline CDR1 LGHDT, CDR2 YNNKEL (reference sequence). The CDR3 covers 16 residues. V was cut by 4 bases and J by 4 bases, with 19 bases left in between. The CDR3 is CASSPNMLRGSYGYTF. CDR3 in DNA: TGTGCCAGCAGCCCCAATATGCTCAGGGGAAGCTATGGCTACACCTTC.

This clone was recorded only once. It may be a read error: a sequence one base away is much more abundant. The chain has TRBV7-2 and TRBJ1-1; unclear D gene. The CDR3 covers 13 residues. V was cut by 1 base and J by 1 base, with 4 bases left in between. Germline V CDR1 and CDR2: SGHTA, FQGNSA. The CDR3, as DNA: TGTGCCAGCAGCTTAGGACAGAACACTGAAGCTTTCTTT. Translating it yields CASSLGQNTEAFF.

The chain recombines TRBV5-1 with TRBJ1-1; D perhaps matches TRBD1 (6 bases). Germline CDR1 is SGHRS and CDR2 is YFSETQ. The CDR3 contains 18 residues. With 0 bases removed from V and 3 bases from J, the gap between germline ends came to 21 bases. In DNA, the CDR3 is TGCGCCAGCAGCTTGGGGTTGCAGGGGATTATGGGAGACACTGAAGCTTTCTTT. It specifies CASSLGLQGIMGDTEAFF. The whole variable domain, filled in from reference TRBV5-1 and TRBJ1-1, reads KAGVTQTPRYLIKTRGQQVTLSCSPISGHRSVSWYQQTPGQGLQFLFEYFSETQRNKGNFPGRFSGRQFSNSRSEMNVSTLELGDSALYLCASSLGLQGIMGDTEAFFGQGTRLTVV.

The V call is TRBV28, the J call TRBJ2-1, with a tentative D call TRBD2 (6 bases). This CDR3 has 13 amino acids. Per germline, CDR1 MDHEN and CDR2 SYDVKM. Trimming pared 8 bases from V and 5 bases from J, leaving 13 bases between. The DNA of the CDR3 is TGTGCCAGCCAGGGACTTCCGCACAATGAGCAGTTCTTC. As protein: CASQGLPHNEQFF.

The chain joins TRBV29-1 to TRBJ1-1, with D tentatively TRBD1 (6 bases). The length of the CDR3 is 12 residues. Germline values: CDR1 SQVTM, CDR2 ANQGSEA. V lost 7 bases and J lost 1, with 10 bases in between. CDR3 in amino acids: CSGFRGNTEAFF. The CDR3 coding sequence is TGCAGCGGATTCAGGGGGAACACTGAAGCTTTCTTT.

This chain uses TRBV27 with TRBJ1-5; D remains unclear. V lost 7 bases and J lost 3, with 7 bases in between. The CDR3 runs to 12 residues. Germline CDR1 reads MNHEY; CDR2 reads SMNVEV (reference sequence). CDR3 sequence (DNA): TGTGCCAGCAAGAGGGCCAATCAGCCCCAGCATTTT. Amino acid sequence: CASKRANQPQHF.

This clone was detected only once. In nucleotides, the CDR3 is TGCGCCAGCAAACAGGCAGTAAACACTGAAGCTTTCTTT. It encodes CASKQAVNTEAFF. The J gene is TRBJ1-1, the V gene TRBV4-3, with a tentative D call TRBD1 (5 bases). Germline assignment: CDR1 LGHNA and CDR2 YSLEER. V lost 7 bases and J lost 2, with 11 bases in between. The CDR3 is 13 residues long.

V gene TRBV28 combines with J gene TRBJ1-2, with 7 bases identical to TRBD1. In germline, CDR1 is MDHEN, CDR2 SYDVKM. The ends lost 6 bases at V and 4 bases at J; junction bases unmatched: 5. The CDR3 runs to 13 residues. CDR3 sequence reads: CASRLTGFYGYTF. In DNA, the CDR3 is TGTGCCAGCAGGCTGACAGGGTTCTATGGCTACACCTTC.

CDR3: CAGRAALETQYF. CDR3 coding DNA: TGTGCCGGGCGGGCGGCCTTGGAGACCCAGTACTTC. This chain joins TRBV30 and TRBJ2-5; D is perhaps TRBD2 (5 bases). Germline V gene data show CDR1 as GTSNPN and CDR2 as SVGIG (reference sequence). V was trimmed by 8 bases and J by 5 bases, leaving 15 bases between them. This CDR3 contains 12 residues.

The V gene is TRBV7-2, the J gene TRBJ2-2, with D perhaps TRBD2 (6 bases). Germline V gives CDR1 SGHTA, CDR2 FQGNSA. The CDR3 is 15 residues long. The V end was cut by 1 base, the J end by 1 base, with 7 bases between. In nucleotides, the CDR3 is TGTGCCAGCAGCTTAGGACTAGTGAACACCGGGGAGCTGTTTTTT. Its protein product is CASSLGLVNTGELFF. Filled out from reference TRBV7-2 and TRBJ2-2, the complete variable domain reads GAGVSQSPSNKVTEKGKDVELRCDPISGHTALYWYRQSLGQGLEFLIYFQGNSAPDKSGLPSDRFSAERTGGSVSTLTIQRTQQEDSAVYLCASSLGLVNTGELFFGEGSRLTVL.

The chain links TRBV28 to TRBJ1-2; 8 bases align to TRBD1. V lost 8 bases, J lost 7 bases, and 18 bases stayed unmatched. This CDR3 is 16 amino acids long. Looked up from germline, CDR1 is MDHEN and CDR2 is SYDVKM. In DNA, the CDR3 is TGTGCCAGCCGATTTGTGGCAGGGGGCAGCTCTGGTGGCTACACCTTC. Protein product: CASRFVAGGSSGGYTF.

This chain links TRBV6-6 with TRBJ1-2; no definite D call. CDR1 is MNHNY, CDR2 SVGAGI, per germline (reference sequence). Trimming removed 6 bases at V and 3 bases at J, with 20 bases between. This CDR3 has 16 amino acids. CDR3: CASRDTSFEAYYGYTF. The CDR3 DNA follows: TGTGCCAGCAGAGATACCTCTTTCGAGGCCTACTATGGCTACACCTTC.

This chain connects TRBV29-1 to TRBJ2-7; TRBD1 aligns across 7 bases. Looked up from germline, CDR1 is SQVTM and CDR2 is ANQGSEA. This CDR3 region has 14 residues. With V trimmed by 6 bases and J by 3 bases, 11 bases remained unmatched. Here the CDR3 DNA reads TGCAGCGTCCTCTGGGGAACAGGGGACTACGAGCAGTACTTC. This gives the protein CSVLWGTGDYEQYF.

The V gene is TRBV5-1, the J gene TRBJ2-3; unclear D gene. The V and J ends lost 1 base and 2 bases respectively, with 17 bases between them. Looked up from germline, CDR1 is SGHRS and CDR2 is YFSETQ. The CDR3 is 17 amino acids. This CDR3 is CASSLRSRSPPTDTQYF. The CDR3 nucleotides are TGCGCCAGCAGCTTGAGGAGCCGAAGTCCCCCCACAGATACGCAGTATTTT.

The CDR3 protein is CASSQAPFFAGTGSSYEQYF. The CDR3, as DNA: TGCGCCAGCAGCCAAGCACCTTTTTTTGCCGGGACAGGGTCCTCCTACGAGCAGTACTTC. V and J are TRBV4-1 and TRBJ2-7, with 9 nucleotides matching TRBD1. The CDR3 spans 20 residues. Trimming at V came to 1 base and at J to 0 bases, leaving 16 bases not matched to a gene. CDR1 and CDR2 (germline): MGHRA, YSYEKL.

The chain recombines TRBV5-5 with TRBJ2-7, with 9 nucleotides matching TRBD1. Germline V gene data show CDR1 as SGHKS and CDR2 as YYEKEE (reference sequence). The J segment lost 3 bases and the V segment lost 2 bases, leaving 6 bases of the junction unmatched. The CDR3 is made up of 15 amino acids. This CDR3 reads CASSFPGQGIYEQYF. CDR3 nucleotide sequence: TGTGCCAGCAGCTTTCCGGGACAGGGTATCTACGAGCAGTACTTC.

This sequence joins TRBV27 and TRBJ2-3; D is possibly TRBD2 (6 bases). Germline loops: CDR1 MNHEY, CDR2 SMNVEV (reference sequence). With 2 bases removed from V and 6 bases from J, the gap between germline ends came to 24 bases. The CDR3 spans 18 residues. For the CDR3, the DNA is TGTGCCAGCAGTTTAAACTTCCTAGCGCTTCAAGGGGCGGATACGCAGTATTTT. It translates to CASSLNFLALQGADTQYF.

The chain uses TRBV7-2 and TRBJ1-4; 7 bases agree with TRBD1. The CDR3 consists of 13 residues. CDR1 and CDR2 from the germline V gene are SGHTA and FQGNSA. Unmatched junction bases numbered 1, after V lost 1 base and J lost 8 bases. In nucleotides, the CDR3 is TGTGCCAGCAGCTTAGTAGGGGGCGAAAAACTGTTTTTT. Translated, it gives CASSLVGGEKLFF.

This sequence joins TRBV6-1 and TRBJ2-1, with a possible D match to TRBD2 (5 bases). Trimming took 2 bases from V and 0 from J, leaving 14 bases between them. The germline V gene encodes CDR1 MNHNS and CDR2 SASEGT. The length of the CDR3 is 17 residues. CDR3 amino acids: CASSEWGGLSSYNEQFF. The CDR3 nucleotides are TGTGCCAGCAGTGAATGGGGTGGACTGAGCTCCTACAATGAGCAGTTCTTC.

V gene TRBV10-3 combines with J gene TRBJ1-1; 9 bases are a match to TRBD1. The CDR3 sequence is 15 residues long. The germline gives CDR1 ENHRY, CDR2 SYGVKD. With V trimmed by 7 bases and J by 6 bases, 12 bases remained unmatched. The CDR3 sequence is CAITRDRDNRAEAFF. The DNA for the CDR3 is TGTGCCATCACAAGGGACAGGGATAATAGGGCTGAAGCTTTCTTT.

The chain couples TRBV5-6 to TRBJ1-6, with D perhaps TRBD1 (6 bases). Deletions cut 4 bases from V and 6 bases from J, with 17 bases between. This CDR3 has 16 amino acids. Germline lookup yields CDR1 SGHDT and CDR2 YYEEEE. This CDR3 is CASSPGRQVLNSPLHF. As DNA, the CDR3 is TGTGCCAGCAGCCCGGGACGACAGGTTCTTAATTCACCCCTCCACTTT. Looking up the rest from reference TRBV5-6 and TRBJ1-6 gives the full variable domain: DAGVTQSPTHLIKTRGQQVTLRCSPKSGHDTVSWYQQALGQGPQFIFQYYEEEERQRGNFPDRFSGHQFPNYSSELNVNALLLGDSALYLCASSPGRQVLNSPLHFGNGTRLTVT.

The chain recombines TRBV11-3 with TRBJ1-3; D is undetermined. V lost 5 bases and J lost 5, with 13 bases in between. Germline CDR1 SGHNT, CDR2 YENEEA. The CDR3 is 14 residues long. The CDR3 loop reads CASSQDGSRNTIYF. The CDR3 DNA sequence: TGTGCCAGCAGCCAGGACGGGAGCAGAAACACCATATATTTT.